Described below is a single T cell receptor (beta chain) sequence and its context. Its target is unknown. This sample stems from a study of T cell responses to AZD1222 COVID-19 vaccine. Study conclusions and caveats: Of spike-specific TCRs, nearly half reportedly target regions left unmutated in variants. The study sampled repertoires only after the peak T cell response.

Profiling relied on immunoSEQ multiplex PCR, and the TCRdb table lists in-frame clones only, not all of them. The repertoire holds 55,000 to 80,000 clones, with roughly three quarters as singletons. V was clipped by 3 bases and J by 7 bases; unmatched bases: 8. Germline V lookup: CDR1 SGDLS, CDR2 YYNGEE. The CDR3 is 14 residues long. The receptor was derived from an adult in good health. This chain joins TRBV9 and TRBJ2-7, with 9 bases matching TRBD2. The specimen comprised peripheral blood, sampled on day 0 of AZD1222 vaccination. CDR3 region: CASSGTSDGLEQYF. The CDR3 nucleotides are TGTGCCAGCAGCGGGACTAGCGACGGCCTGGAGCAGTACTTC.